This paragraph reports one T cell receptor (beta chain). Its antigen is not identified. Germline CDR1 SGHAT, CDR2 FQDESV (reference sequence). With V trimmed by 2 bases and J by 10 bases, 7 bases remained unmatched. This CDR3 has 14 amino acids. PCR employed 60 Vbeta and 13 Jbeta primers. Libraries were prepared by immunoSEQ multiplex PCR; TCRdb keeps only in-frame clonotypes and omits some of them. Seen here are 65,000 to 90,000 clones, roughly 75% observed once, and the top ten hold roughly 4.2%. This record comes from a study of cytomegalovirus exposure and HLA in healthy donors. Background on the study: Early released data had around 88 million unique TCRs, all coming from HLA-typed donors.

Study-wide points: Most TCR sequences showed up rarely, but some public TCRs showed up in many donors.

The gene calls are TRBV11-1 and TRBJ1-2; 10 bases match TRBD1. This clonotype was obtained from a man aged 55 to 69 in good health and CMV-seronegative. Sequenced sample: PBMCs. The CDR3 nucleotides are TGTGCCAGCAGCTTATACGGGGACAGGGGTCCCTACACCTTC. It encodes CASSLYGDRGPYTF.